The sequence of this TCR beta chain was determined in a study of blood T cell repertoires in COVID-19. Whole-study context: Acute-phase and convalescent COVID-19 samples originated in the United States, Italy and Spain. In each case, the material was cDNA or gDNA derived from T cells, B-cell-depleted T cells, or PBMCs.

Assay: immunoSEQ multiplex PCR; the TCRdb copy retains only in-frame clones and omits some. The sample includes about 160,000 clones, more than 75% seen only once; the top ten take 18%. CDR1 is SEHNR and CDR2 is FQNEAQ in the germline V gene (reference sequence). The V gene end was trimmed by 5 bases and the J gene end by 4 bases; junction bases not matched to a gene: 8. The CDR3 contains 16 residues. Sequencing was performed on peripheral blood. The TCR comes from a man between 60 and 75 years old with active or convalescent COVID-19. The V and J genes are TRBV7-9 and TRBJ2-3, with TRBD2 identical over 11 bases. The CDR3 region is CASSPRVSGRADTQYF. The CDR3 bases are TGTGCCAGCAGCCCACGAGTTAGCGGGAGGGCAGATACGCAGTATTTT. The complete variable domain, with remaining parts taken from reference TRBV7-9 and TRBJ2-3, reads DTGVSQNPRHKITKRGQNVTFRCDPISEHNRLYWYRQTLGQGPEFLTYFQNEAQLEKSRLLSDRFSAERPKGSFSTLEIQRTEQGDSAMYLCASSPRVSGRADTQYFGPGTRLTVL.